This TCR beta chain came from a study of control samples from healthy donors and cancer patients. Sequencing was performed with immunoSEQ multiplex PCR; in TCRdb, only in-frame clones are kept and a portion is missing. The table shows 140,000 to 150,000 clones, with about nine tenths occurring only once. Trimming removed 4 bases at V and 2 bases at J, with 18 bases between. The length of the CDR3 is 17 residues. Per the germline V gene, CDR1 is SGHAT and CDR2 is FQNNGV. The TCR sequence derives from a man under 40 in good health. The V call is TRBV11-2, the J call TRBJ2-4, with D possibly being TRBD1 (6 bases). Specimen: blood. The CDR3 loop reads CASSSNRALRPKNIQYF. CDR3 bases: TGTGCCAGCAGCTCAAACAGGGCGTTACGGCCCAAAAACATTCAGTACTTC.